The T cell receptor beta chain under discussion was sequenced for a study of identifying expanded T cells in peripheral blood. Broader study findings: About 1.3 clones differed between technical replicates, versus roughly 16 and 20 over time. Clone count variance between roughly two-week samples rose with total template count.

CDR1 and CDR2 (germline): MNHNS, SASEGT. CDR3 length: 14 residues. V gave up 6 bases and J gave up 2 bases, with 13 bases separating them. In the case of this clone: Its antigen is as yet unknown.

TCRdb's table, derived via immunoSEQ multiplex PCR, lists solely in-frame clones and lacks some. The table has under 150,000 clones, approximately 86% seen once; the top ten hold about 8%. Sequenced: blood. The TCR was taken from a person aged 18 to 70 in good health. The chain carries TRBV6-1 and TRBJ2-5; D is possibly TRBD2 (6 bases). The CDR3 loop reads CASRLGGGQETQYF. For the CDR3, the DNA is TGTGCCAGCAGACTAGGTGGGGGGCAAGAGACCCAGTACTTC.